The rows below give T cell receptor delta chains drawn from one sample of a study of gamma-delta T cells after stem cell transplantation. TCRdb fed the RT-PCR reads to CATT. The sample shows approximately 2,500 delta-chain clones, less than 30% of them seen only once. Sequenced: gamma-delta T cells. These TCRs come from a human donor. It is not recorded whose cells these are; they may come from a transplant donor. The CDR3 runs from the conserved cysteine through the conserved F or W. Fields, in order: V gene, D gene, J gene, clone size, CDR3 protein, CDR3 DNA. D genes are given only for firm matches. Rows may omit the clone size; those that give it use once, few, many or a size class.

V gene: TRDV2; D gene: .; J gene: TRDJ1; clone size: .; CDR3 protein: CACDLPPSQPSYCVIRRTDKLIF; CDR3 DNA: TGTGCCTGTGACCTCCCGCCTTCTCAGCCTTCTTACTGTGTTATACGCCGCACCGATAAACTCATCTTT
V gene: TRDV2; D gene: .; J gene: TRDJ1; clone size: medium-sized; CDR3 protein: CACDTGLEWGYTDKLIF; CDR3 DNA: TGTGCCTGTGACACCGGTTTAGAATGGGGGTACACCGATAAACTCATCTTT
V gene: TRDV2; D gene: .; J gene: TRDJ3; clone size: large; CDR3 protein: CACDTGPPLCSWDTRQMFF; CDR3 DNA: TGTGCCTGTGACACCGGACCACCGCTGTGTTCCTGGGACACCCGACAGATGTTTTTC
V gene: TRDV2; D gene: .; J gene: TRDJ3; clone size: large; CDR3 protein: CACERLGGDGASWDTRQMFF; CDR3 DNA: TGTGCCTGTGAGCGACTTGGGGGCGATGGGGCCTCCTGGGACACCCGACAGATGTTTTTC
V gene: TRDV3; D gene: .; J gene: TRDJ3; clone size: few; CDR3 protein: CAGRPSYGGVLGDPPASWDTRQMFF; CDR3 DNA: TGTGCCGGGAGGCCTTCCTACGGGGGGGTACTGGGGGATCCACCCGCCTCCTGGGACACCCGACAGATGTTTTTC
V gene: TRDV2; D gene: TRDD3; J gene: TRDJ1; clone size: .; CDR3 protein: CACDRLGDNTDKLIF; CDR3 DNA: TGTGCCTGTGACAGGCTGGGGGATAACACCGATAAACTCATCTTT
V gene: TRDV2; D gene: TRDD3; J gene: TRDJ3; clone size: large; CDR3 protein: CACDSLPTYWGIRSWDTRQMFF; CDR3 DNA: TGTGCCTGTGACAGCCTTCCTACTTACTGGGGGATACGCTCCTGGGACACCCGACAGATGTTTTTC
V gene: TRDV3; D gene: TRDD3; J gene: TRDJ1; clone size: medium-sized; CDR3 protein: CAVVPPTNWGILGTDKLIF; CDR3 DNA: TGTGCCGTGGTACCACCCACGAACTGGGGGATACTGGGCACCGATAAACTCATCTTT
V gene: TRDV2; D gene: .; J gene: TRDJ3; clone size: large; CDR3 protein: CACDTGGQSSWDTRQMFF; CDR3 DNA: TGTGCCTGTGACACTGGGGGCCAAAGCTCCTGGGACACCCGACAGATGTTTTTC
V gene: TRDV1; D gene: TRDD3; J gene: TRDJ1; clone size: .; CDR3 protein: CALGKKVGPTGDTRDKLIF; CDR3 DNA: TGTGCTCTTGGGAAGAAGGTTGGTCCTACAGGGGATACGCGCGATAAACTCATCTTT
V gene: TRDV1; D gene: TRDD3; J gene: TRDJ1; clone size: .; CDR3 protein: CALGIPVTTFVLGDSTDKLIF; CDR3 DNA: TGTGCTCTTGGGATTCCCGTTACTACTTTCGTACTGGGGGACTCCACCGATAAACTCATCTTT
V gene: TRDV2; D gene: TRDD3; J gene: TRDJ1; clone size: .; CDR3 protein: CACDTLLGDTGHPLGNTDTLIF; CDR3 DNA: TGTGCCTGTGACACCTTACTGGGGGATACTGGGCACCCTCTGGGCAACACCGATACACTCATCTTT
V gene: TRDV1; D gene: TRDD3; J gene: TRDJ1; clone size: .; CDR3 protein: CALGEQDLGDKYTDKLIF; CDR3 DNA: TGTGCTCTTGGGGAACAGGACCTGGGGGACAAGTACACCGATAAACTCATCTTT
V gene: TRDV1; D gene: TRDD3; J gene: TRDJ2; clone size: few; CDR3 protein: CALGEGCLPSLDWGTQGTAQLFF; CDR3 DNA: TGTGCTCTTGGGGAAGGATGCCTCCCCTCGCTGGACTGGGGGACACAAGGGACAGCACAACTCTTCTTT
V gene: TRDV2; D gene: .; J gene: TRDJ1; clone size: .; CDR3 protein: CACDNLMRYKLIF; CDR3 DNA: TGTGCCTGTGACAATCTGATGCGCTATAAACTCATCTTC
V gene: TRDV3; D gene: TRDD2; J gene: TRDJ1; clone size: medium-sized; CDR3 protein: CAFSAPFLTDKLIF; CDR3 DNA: TGTGCCTTTTCGGCCCCCTTCCTCACTGATAAACTCATCTTT
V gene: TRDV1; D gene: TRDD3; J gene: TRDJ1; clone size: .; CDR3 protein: CALWPHRSTGGLNNTDKLIF; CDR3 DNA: TGTGCTCTTTGGCCCCATCGTTCTACGGGGGGATTGAACAACACCGATAAACTCATCTTT
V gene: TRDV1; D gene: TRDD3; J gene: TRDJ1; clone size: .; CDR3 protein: CALGELTYWGIPGGHGDKLIF; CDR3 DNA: TGTGCTCTTGGGGAACTTACGTACTGGGGGATACCAGGTGGGCACGGCGATAAACTCATCTTT
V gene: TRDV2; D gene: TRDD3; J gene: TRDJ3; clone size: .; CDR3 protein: CACDKVLGDTPPCDNRQMFF; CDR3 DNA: TGTGCCTGTGACAAAGTACTGGGGGATACGCCTCCCTGTGACAACCGCCAGATGTTTTTC
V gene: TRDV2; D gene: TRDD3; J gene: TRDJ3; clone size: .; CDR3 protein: CACDNVLGDYSSCDTRQMFF; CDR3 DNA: TGTGCCTGTGACAACGTACTGGGGGATTACAGCTCCTGTGACACCCGACAGATGTTTTTT
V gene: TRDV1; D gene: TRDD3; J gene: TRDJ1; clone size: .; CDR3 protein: CALGERQRTTTPSYWGMDTGKLIF; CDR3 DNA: TGTGCTCTTGGGGAACGGCAAAGGACTACAACCCCTTCGTACTGGGGGATGGACACCGGTAAACTCATCTTT
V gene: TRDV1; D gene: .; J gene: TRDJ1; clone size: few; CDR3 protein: CALGVLGSSPSLGTDKLIF; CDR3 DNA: TGCGCTCTTGGGGTTTTGGGTTCCTCTCCCTCCCTGGGGACCGATAAACTCATCTTT
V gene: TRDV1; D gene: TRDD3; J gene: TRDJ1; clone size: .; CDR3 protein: CALVRPFSMLGDNGSDKLIF; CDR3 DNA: TGTGCTCTTGTAAGGCCCTTCAGCATGCTGGGGGATAACGGGAGCGATAAACTCATCTTT
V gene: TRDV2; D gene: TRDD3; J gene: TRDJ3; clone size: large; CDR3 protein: CACDPLTGGSSWDTRQMFF; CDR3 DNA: TGTGCCTGTGATCCGCTTACTGGGGGATCCTCCTGGGACACCCGACAGATGTTTTTC
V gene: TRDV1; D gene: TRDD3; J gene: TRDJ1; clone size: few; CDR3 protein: CALGEPSYGTLEYWGIRGPWGKLIF; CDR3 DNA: TGTGCTCTTGGGGAACCTTCCTACGGTACCCTCGAGTACTGGGGGATACGGGGGCCGTGGGGAAAACTCATCTTT
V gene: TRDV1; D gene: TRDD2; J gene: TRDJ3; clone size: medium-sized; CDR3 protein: CALGDRSYGRGVSWDTRQMFF; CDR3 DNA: TGTGCTCTTGGGGACCGTTCCTACGGAAGGGGGGTCTCCTGGGACACCCGACAGATGTTTTTC
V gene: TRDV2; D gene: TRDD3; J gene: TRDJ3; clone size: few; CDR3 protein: CACDVLGDSLDTRQMFF; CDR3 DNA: TGTGCCTGTGACGTACTGGGGGACTCCTTGGACACCCGACAGATGTTTTTC
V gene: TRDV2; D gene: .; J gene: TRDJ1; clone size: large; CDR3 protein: CACDTLLGGIQTDKLIF; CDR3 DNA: TGTGCCTGTGACACGTTACTGGGAGGCATCCAGACCGATAAACTCATCTTT
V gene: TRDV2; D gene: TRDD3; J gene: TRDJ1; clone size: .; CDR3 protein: CACDTVGMGDTGEYTDKRIF; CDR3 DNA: TGTGCCTGTGACACCGTCGGAATGGGGGATACTGGGGAGTACACCGATAAACGCATCTTT
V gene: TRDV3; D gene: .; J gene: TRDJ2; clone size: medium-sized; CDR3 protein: CAFSVLGWTAQLFF; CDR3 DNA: TGTGCCTTTAGCGTACTGGGATGGACGGCACAACTCTTCTTT
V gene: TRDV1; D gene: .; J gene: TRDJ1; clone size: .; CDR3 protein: CALGELGPWKSGEEGTADKLIF; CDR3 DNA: TGTGCTCTTGGGGAACTAGGGCCCTGGAAAAGTGGGGAGGAGGGAACAGCCGATAAACTCATCTTT
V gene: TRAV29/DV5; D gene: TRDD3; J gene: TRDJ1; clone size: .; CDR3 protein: CAAGAPSYWGIPSITDKLIF; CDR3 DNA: TGTGCAGCAGGCGCGCCCTCTTACTGGGGGATACCTTCAATCACCGATAAACTCATCTTT
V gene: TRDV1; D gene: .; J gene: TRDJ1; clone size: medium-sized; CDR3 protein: CALHLGVRYTDKLIF; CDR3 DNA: TGTGCTTTGCACTTGGGGGTTCGTTACACCGATAAACTCATCTTT
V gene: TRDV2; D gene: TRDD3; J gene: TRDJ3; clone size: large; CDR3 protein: CACDTGHLGDTVPWDTRQMFF; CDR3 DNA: TGTGCCTGTGACACCGGGCATCTGGGGGATACGGTCCCCTGGGACACCCGACAGATGTTTTTC
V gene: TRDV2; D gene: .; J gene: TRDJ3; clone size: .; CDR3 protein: CACDSIGCSSWDTRQMFF; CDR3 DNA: TGTGCCTGTGACTCCATAGGATGCAGCTCCTGGGACACCCGACAGATGTTTTTC
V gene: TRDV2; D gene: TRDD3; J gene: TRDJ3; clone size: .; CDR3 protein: CACDKASLGDTSPFDTRQMFF; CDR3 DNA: TGTGCCTGTGACAAAGCCTCACTGGGGGATACTTCCCCCTTTGACACCCGACAGATGTTTTTC
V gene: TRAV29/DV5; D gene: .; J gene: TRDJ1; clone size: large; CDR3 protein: CAASLQPSADKLIF; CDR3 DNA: TGTGCAGCAAGCCTCCAGCCCTCAGCCGATAAACTCATCTTT
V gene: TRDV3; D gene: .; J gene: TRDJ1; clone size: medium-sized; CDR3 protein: CAFTFLNGLLGSDKLIF; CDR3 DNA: TGTGCCTTCACCTTCCTAAATGGGCTACTGGGGAGCGATAAACTCATCTTT
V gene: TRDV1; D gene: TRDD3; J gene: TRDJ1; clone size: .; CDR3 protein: CALGSSGLIGWGRRFDRTDKLIF; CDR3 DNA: TGTGCTCTTGGGTCCAGCGGCCTCATTGGGTGGGGGAGACGCTTCGACAGAACCGATAAACTCATCTTT
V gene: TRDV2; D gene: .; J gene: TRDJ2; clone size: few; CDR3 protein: CACDAVKVLGPTAQLFF; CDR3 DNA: TGTGCCTGTGACGCTGTAAAAGTACTGGGCCCCACAGCACAACTCTTCTTT
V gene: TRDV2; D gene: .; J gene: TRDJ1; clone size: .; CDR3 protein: CACDNRMIDKLIF; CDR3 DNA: TGTGCCTGTGACAATCGGATGATCGATAAACTCATCTTT
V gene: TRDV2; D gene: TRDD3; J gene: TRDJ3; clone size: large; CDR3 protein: CACDRMGDPAPWDTRQMFF; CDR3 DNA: TGTGCCTGTGACAGAATGGGGGACCCGGCCCCCTGGGACACCCGACAGATGTTTTTC
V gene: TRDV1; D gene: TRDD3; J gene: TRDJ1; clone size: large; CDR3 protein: CALGEDPTKFTGGYATLYTDKLIF; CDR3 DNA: TGTGCTCTTGGGGAAGATCCTACCAAATTTACTGGGGGATACGCAACCCTATACACCGATAAACTCATCTTT
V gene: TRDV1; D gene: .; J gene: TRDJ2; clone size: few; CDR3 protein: CALGEDGALRGGTDAAQLFF; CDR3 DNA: TGTGCTCTTGGGGAAGATGGAGCCCTACGAGGGGGTACTGACGCAGCACAACTCTTCTTT
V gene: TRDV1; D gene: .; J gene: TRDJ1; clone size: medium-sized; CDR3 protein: CALGEYFPDGRTDKLIF; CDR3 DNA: TGTGCTCTTGGGGAATACTTCCCGGACGGGAGAACCGATAAACTCATCTTT
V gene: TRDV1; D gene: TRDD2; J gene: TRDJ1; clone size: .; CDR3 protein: CALGEPFIPTMGRYTDKLIF; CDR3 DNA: TGTGCTCTTGGGGAACCATTCATTCCTACGATGGGGAGGTACACCGATAAACTCATCTTT
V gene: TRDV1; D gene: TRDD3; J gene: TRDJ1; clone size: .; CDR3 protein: CALGGRGLLGVSYTDKLIF; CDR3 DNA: TGTGCTCTTGGGGGTCGTGGTCTACTGGGGGTCTCGTACACCGATAAACTCATCTTT
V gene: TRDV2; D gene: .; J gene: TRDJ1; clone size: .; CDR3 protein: CACDLGLGDKLIF; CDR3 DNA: TGTGCCTGTGATCTGGGCTTGGGCGATAAACTCATCTTT
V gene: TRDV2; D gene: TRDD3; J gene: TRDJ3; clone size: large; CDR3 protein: CACDTLGDPWDTRQMFF; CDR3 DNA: TGTGCCTGTGACACCCTGGGGGATCCCTGGGACACCCGACAGATGTTTTTC
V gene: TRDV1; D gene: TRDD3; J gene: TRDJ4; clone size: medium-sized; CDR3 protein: CALGEPHRIVYRTGGARPLIF; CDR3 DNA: TGTGCTCTTGGGGAACCCCATAGAATCGTCTATCGTACTGGGGGGGCCAGACCCCTGATCTTT
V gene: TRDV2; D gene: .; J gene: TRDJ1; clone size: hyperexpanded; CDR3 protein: CACDALTDKLIF; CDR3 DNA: TGTGCCTGTGACGCCCTGACCGATAAACTCATCTTT
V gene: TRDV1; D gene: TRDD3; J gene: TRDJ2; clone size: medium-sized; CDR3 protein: CALGRIFPPVLGFGGTAQLFF; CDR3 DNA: TGTGCTCTTGGTAGAATCTTTCCTCCCGTACTGGGGTTCGGAGGGACAGCACAACTCTTCTTT
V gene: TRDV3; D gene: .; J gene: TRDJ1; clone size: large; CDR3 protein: CANREEEQYTDKLIF; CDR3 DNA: TGTGCTAATAGGGAGGAAGAGCAGTACACCGATAAACTCATCTTT
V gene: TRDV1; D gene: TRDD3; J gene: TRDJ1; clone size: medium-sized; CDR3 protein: CALGELTPWGAPLGPILGDYPGPDKLIF; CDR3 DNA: TGTGCTCTTGGGGAACTAACCCCCTGGGGGGCCCCACTGGGCCCTATACTGGGGGACTACCCTGGCCCCGATAAACTCATCTTT
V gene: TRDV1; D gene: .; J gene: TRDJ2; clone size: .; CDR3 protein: CALGELLSYLGTPLPAHLFF; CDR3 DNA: TGTGCTCTTGGGGAACTACTATCCTACTTGGGGACCCCTTTGCCAGCACACCTCTTCTTT